The T cell receptor beta chain described here comes from a study of siplizumab effects on memory and regulatory T cells. Study-level points and caveats: Many proliferating CD4+ or CD8+ clones remained unclassified. Roughly 80-97% of them could not be assigned either a naive or a memory phenotype. Unstimulated subsets captured only a minor fraction of alloreactive clones.

Sequencing used immunoSEQ multiplex PCR; TCRdb keeps in-frame clones, though not all of them. The profile shows over 90,000 clones, roughly nine tenths of them singletons. V was clipped by 3 bases and J by 3 bases, with 13 bases between them. The CDR3 loop spans 15 amino acids. Looked up from germline, CDR1 is SGHRS and CDR2 is YFSETQ. Notes on this clone: Antigen unknown.

The receptor was isolated from a human donor in good health. This chain joins TRBV5-1 and TRBJ1-5; D is perhaps TRBD1 (5 bases). The sample consisted of CD4+ T cells sorted from blood. The CDR3 reads CASSSNGGTNQPQHF. The CDR3 DNA follows: TGCGCCAGCAGCTCGAACGGGGGTACCAATCAGCCCCAGCATTTT.